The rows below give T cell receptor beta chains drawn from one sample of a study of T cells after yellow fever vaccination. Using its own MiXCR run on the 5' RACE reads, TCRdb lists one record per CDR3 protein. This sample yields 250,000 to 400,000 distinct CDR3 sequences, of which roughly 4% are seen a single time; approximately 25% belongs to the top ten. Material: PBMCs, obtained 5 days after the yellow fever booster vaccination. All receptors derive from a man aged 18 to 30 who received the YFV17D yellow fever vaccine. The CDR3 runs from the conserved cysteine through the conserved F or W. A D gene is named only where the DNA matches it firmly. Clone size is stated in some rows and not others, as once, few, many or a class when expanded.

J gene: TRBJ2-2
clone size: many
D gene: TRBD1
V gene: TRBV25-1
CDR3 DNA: TGTGCCAGCAGTGAATCAGGGGGCGCGGTCGGGGAGCTGTTTTTT
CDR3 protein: CASSESGGAVGELFF

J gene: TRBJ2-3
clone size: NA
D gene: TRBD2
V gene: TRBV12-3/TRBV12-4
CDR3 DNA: TGTGCCAGCAGAAATAGCGGGGGGAGTAGTACGCAGTATTTT
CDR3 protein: CASRNSGGSSTQYF

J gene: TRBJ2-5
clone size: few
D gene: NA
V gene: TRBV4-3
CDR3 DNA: TGCGCCAGCAGCCAATTAAGGACGGACACAGTTAACCAAGAGACCCAGTACTTC
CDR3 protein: CASSQLRTDTVNQETQYF

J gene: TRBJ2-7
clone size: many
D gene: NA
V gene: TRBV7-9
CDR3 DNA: TGTGCCAGCAGCTCGACCGGGACACGCAAACCGTCCTACGAGCAGTACTTC
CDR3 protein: CASSSTGTRKPSYEQYF

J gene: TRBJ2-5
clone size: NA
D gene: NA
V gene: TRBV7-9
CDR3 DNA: TGTGCCAGCAGCTTATTCGACAGCAAAGAGACCCAGTACTTC
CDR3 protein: CASSLFDSKETQYF

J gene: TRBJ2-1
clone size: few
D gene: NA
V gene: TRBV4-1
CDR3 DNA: TGCGCCAGCAGCCAAACCCCGGGGAGAAATGAGCAGTTCTTC
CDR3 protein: CASSQTPGRNEQFF

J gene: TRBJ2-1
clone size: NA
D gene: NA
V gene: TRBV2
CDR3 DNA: TGTGCCAGCAGTGTAGGTCAGGGGGGTCCTGAGCAGTTCTTC
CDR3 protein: CASSVGQGGPEQFF

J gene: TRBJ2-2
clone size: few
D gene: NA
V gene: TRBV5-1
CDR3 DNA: TGCGCCAGCAGCTTCTGGGCTTTGACCGGGGAGCTGTTTTTT
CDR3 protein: CASSFWALTGELFF

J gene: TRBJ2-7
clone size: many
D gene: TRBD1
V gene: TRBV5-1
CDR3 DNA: TGCGCCAGCAGCTCTTTATCAGGGGGCGCGGCGCGCGAGCAGTACTTC
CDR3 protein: CASSSLSGGAAREQYF

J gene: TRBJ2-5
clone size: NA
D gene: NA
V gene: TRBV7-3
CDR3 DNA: TGTGCCAGCAGCTTGTCGGGTCGGGGCACTGGGGCCCAGTACTTC
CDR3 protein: CASSLSGRGTGAQYF

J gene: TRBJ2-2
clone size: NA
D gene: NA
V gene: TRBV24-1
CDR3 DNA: TGTGCCACCAGTGATTTTTGGGACGGGGAGCTGTTTTTT
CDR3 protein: CATSDFWDGELFF

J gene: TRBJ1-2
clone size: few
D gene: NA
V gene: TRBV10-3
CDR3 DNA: TGTGCCATCAGTGAGTCGACAACTCTAAATAACTATGGCTACACCTTC
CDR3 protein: CAISESTTLNNYGYTF

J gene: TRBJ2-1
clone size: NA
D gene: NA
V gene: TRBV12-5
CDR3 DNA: TGTGCTAGTGGTTTTAGCCAGAGTCAGTTCTTC
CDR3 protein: CASGFSQSQFF

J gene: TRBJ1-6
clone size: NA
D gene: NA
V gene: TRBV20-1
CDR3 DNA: TGCAGTGCTAGAGCTACAGGGTACAGTTTCTATTCACCCCTCCACTTT
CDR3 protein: CSARATGYSFYSPLHF

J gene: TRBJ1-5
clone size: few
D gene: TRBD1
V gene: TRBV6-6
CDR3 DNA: TGTGCCAGCAGTTTCGCGGACAGGAGCGGAATGTTAAATCAGCCCCAGCATTTT
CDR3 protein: CASSFADRSGMLNQPQHF

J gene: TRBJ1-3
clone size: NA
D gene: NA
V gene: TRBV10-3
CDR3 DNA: TGTGCCATCAGTGACGGATCCTCTGGAAACACCATATATTTT
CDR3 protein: CAISDGSSGNTIYF

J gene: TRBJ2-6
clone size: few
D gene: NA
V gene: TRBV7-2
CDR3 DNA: TGTGCCAGCAGTCCCTTCTCTGGGGCCAACGTCCTGACTTTC
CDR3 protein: CASSPFSGANVLTF

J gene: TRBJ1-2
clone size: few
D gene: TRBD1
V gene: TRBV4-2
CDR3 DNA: TGTGCCAGCAGCCATCCCGTGGGACAGATTAATGGCTACACCTTC
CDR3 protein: CASSHPVGQINGYTF

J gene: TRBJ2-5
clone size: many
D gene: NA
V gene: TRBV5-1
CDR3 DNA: TGCGCCAGCAGTGGGGACCCCGCCCGAGAGACCCAGTACTTC
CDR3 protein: CASSGDPARETQYF

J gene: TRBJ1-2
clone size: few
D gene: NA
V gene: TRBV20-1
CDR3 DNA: TGCAGTGCTAGAGAGGTCTATGGCTACACCTTC
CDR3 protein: CSAREVYGYTF

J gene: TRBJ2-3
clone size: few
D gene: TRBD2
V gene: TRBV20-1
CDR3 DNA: TGCAGTGCAGCTGGGACTAGCGGCCGGTCAGATACGCAGTATTTT
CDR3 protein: CSAAGTSGRSDTQYF

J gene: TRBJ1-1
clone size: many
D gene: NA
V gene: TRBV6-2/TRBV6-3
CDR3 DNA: TGTGCCAGCAGTTACCTCCCCACTGTGGAAGCTTTCTTT
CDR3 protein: CASSYLPTVEAFF

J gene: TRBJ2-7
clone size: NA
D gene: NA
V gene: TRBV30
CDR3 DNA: TGTGCCTGGAGTGTGCTGGACTACGAGCAGTACTTC
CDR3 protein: CAWSVLDYEQYF

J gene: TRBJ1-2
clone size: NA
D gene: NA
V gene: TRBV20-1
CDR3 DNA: TGCAGTGCCGAAGAGCCAGACAGTTTCTATGGCTACACCTTC
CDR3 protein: CSAEEPDSFYGYTF